This T cell receptor beta chain was sequenced during a study of cytomegalovirus exposure and HLA in healthy donors. Study-wide results and limits: According to a later analysis, most TCR beta chains associated with CMV appeared HLA-restricted.

The study ran its PCR with 60 Vbeta and 13 Jbeta primers. Using immunoSEQ multiplex PCR, the repertoire was profiled, and TCRdb retains in-frame clones only, with some absent. The sample includes 200,000 to 250,000 clones, over 80% of them seen just once. For this clone: Its specificity is unknown.

The CDR3 has 17 amino acids. V gave up 6 bases and J gave up 12 bases, with 30 bases separating them. Germline-derived CDR1 and CDR2 are SGHNT and YENEEA. The specimen sequenced was PBMCs. The receptor's source is a woman in her forties in good health and CMV-seropositive. The gene calls are TRBV11-3 and TRBJ2-1; D is perhaps TRBD2 (6 bases). This CDR3 is CASSPLGGTVSPLGQFF. CDR3 nucleotides: TGTGCCAGCAGTCCACTCGGCGGGACTGTCTCCCCCCTGGGGCAGTTCTTC.